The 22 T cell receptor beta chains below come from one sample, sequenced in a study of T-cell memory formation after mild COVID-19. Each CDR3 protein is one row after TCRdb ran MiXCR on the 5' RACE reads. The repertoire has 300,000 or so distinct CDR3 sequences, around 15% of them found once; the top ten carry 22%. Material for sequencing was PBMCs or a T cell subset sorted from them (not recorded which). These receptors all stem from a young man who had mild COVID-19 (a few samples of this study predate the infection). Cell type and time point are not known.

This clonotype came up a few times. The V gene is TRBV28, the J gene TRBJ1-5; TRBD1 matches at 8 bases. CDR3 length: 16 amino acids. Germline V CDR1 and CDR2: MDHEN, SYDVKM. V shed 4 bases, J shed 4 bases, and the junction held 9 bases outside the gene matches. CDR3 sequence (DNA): TGTGCCAGCAGTTCGCCTAGACAGGGGAATAATCAGCCCCAGCATTTT. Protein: CASSSPRQGNNQPQHF.

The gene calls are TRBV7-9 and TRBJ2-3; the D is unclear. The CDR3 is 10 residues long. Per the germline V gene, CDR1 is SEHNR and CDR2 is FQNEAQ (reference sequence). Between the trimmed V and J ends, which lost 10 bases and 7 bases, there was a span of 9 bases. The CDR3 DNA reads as TGTGCCATAGAGGATTATACGCAGTATTTT. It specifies CAIEDYTQYF.

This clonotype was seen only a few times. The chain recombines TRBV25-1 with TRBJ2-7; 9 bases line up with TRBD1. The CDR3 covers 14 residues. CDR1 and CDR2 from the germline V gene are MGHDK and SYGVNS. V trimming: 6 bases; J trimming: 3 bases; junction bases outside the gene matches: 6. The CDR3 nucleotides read TGTGCCAGCAGAGCCGGGACAGGGCTCTACGAGCAGTACTTC. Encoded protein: CASRAGTGLYEQYF.

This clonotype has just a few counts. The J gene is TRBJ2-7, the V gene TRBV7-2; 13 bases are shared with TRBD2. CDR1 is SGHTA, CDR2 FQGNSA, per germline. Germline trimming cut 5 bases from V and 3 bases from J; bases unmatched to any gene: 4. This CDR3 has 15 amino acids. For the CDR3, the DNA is TGTGCCAGCAGCCGCCGGACTAGCGGGGGCTACGAGCAGTACGTC. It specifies CASSRRTSGGYEQYV.

The CDR3 DNA reads TGTGCCAGCAGCCGGGAGAGGGAGCGTTACACCTTC. Its translation: CASSRERERYTF. This rearrangement joins TRBV7-2 to TRBJ1-2; D unresolved. The germline gives CDR1 SGHTA, CDR2 FQGNSA. This CDR3 has 12 amino acids. The V gene lost 5 bases and the J gene lost 11 bases, with 15 bases spanning the gap.

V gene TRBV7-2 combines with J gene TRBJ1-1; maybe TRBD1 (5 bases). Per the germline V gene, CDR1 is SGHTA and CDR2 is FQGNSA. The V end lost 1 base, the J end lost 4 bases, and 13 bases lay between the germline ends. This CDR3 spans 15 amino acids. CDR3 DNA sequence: TGTGCCAGCAGCTTAGGGGGGGAGGGCGGCACTGAAGCTTTCTTT. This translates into CASSLGGEGGTEAFF.

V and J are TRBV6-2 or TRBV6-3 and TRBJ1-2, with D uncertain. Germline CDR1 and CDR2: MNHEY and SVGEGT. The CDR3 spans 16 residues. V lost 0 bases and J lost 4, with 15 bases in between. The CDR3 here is CASSYSWTTRGYGYTF. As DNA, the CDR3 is TGTGCCAGCAGTTACTCGTGGACGACCCGAGGCTATGGCTACACCTTC.

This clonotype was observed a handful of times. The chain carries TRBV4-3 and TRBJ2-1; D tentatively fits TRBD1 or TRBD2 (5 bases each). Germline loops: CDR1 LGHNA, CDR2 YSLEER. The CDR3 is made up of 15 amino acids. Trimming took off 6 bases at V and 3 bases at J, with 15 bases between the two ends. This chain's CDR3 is CASSHGIDSYNEQFF. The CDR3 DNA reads TGCGCCAGCAGTCACGGGATTGACAGCTACAATGAGCAGTTCTTC.

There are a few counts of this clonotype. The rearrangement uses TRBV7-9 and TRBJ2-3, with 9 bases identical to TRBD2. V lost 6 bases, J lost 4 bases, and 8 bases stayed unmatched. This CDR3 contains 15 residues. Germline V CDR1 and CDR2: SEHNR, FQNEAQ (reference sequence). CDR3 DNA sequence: TGTGCCAGCAGAAAAGGGACTAGCAACCCAGATACGCAGTATTTT. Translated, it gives CASRKGTSNPDTQYF.

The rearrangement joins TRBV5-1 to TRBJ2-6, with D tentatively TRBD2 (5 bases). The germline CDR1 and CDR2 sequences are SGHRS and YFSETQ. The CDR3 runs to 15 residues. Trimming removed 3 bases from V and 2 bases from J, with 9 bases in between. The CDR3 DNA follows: TGCGCCAGCAGCTGGGGAGCCGCTGGGGCCAACGTCCTGACTTTC. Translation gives CASSWGAAGANVLTF.

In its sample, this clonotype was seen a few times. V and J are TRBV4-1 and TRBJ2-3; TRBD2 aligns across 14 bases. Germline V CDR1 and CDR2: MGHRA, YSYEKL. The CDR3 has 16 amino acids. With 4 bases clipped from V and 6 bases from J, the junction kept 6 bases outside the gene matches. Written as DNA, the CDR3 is TGCGCCAGCAGCCCCCGACTAGCGGGGGGGCCGGATACGCAGTATTTT. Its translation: CASSPRLAGGPDTQYF.

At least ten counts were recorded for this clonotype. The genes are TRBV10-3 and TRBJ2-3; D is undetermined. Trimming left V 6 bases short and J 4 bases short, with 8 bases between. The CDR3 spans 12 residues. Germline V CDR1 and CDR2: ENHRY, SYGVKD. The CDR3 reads CAIRGKADTQYF. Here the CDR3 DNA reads TGTGCCATCAGGGGGAAGGCAGATACGCAGTATTTT.

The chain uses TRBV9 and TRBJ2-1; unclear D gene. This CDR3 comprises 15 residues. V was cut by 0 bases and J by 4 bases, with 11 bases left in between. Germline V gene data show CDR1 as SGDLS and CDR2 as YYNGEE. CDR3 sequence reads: CASSVGLGPYNEQFF. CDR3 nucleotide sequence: TGTGCCAGCAGCGTAGGATTGGGCCCTTACAATGAGCAGTTCTTC.

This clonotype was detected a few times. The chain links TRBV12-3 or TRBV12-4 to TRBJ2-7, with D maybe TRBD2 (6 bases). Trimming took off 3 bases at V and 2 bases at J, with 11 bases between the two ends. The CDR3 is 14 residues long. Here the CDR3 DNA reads TGTGCCAGCAGTTTCGGCGGGGCCCCCTACGAGCAGTACTTC. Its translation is CASSFGGAPYEQYF.

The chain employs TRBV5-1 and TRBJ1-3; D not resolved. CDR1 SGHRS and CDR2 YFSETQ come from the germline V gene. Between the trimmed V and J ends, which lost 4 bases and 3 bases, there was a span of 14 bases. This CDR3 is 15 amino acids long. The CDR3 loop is CASSPGMSYGNTIYF. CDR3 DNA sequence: TGCGCCAGCAGCCCGGGGATGTCGTATGGAAACACCATATATTTT. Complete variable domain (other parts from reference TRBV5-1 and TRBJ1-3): KAGVTQTPRYLIKTRGQQVTLSCSPISGHRSVSWYQQTPGQGLQFLFEYFSETQRNKGNFPGRFSGRQFSNSRSEMNVSTLELGDSALYLCASSPGMSYGNTIYFGEGSWLTVV.

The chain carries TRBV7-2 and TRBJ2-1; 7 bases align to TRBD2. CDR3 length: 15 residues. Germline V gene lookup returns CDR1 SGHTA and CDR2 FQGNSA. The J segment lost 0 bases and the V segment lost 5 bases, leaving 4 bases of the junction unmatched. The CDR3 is CASSATGGSYNEQFF. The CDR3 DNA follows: TGTGCCAGCAGCGCGACGGGAGGCTCCTACAATGAGCAGTTCTTC.

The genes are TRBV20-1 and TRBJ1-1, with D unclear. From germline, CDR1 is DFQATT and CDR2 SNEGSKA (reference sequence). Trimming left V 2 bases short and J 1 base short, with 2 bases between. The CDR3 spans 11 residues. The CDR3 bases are TGCAGTGCTAGATCGAACACTGAAGCTTTCTTT. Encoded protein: CSARSNTEAFF.

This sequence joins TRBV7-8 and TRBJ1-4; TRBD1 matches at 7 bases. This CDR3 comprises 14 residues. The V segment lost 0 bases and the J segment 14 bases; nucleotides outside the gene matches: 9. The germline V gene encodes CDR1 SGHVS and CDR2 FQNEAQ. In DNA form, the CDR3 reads TGTGCCAGCAGCTTAGCCGTGCGGGACAGTACCCTGTTTTTT. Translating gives CASSLAVRDSTLFF.

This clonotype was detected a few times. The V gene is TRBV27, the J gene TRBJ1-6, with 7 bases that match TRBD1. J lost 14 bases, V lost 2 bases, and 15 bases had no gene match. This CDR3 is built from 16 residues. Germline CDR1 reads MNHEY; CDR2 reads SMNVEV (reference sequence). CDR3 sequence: CASSLVGDRAVRALHF. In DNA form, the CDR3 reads TGTGCCAGCAGTTTAGTGGGCGACAGGGCTGTGCGAGCCCTCCACTTT.

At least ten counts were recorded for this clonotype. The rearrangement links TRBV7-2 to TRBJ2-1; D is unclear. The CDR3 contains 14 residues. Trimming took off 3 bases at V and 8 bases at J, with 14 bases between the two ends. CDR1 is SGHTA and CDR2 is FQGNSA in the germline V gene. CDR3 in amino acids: CASSFWGTVHEQFF. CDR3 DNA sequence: TGTGCCAGCAGCTTTTGGGGTACGGTGCATGAGCAGTTCTTC.

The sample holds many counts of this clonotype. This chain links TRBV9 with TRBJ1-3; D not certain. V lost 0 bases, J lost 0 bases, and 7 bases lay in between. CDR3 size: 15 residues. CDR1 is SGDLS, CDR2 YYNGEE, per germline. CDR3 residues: CASSVAPSSGNTIYF. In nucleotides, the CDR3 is TGTGCCAGCAGCGTAGCCCCAAGCTCTGGAAACACCATATATTTT.

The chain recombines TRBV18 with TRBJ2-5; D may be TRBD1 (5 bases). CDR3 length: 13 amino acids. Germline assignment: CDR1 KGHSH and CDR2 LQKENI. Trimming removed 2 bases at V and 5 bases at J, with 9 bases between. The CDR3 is CASSPSGLETQYF. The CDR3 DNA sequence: TGTGCCAGCTCACCATCAGGGTTGGAGACCCAGTACTTC.